Sequencing of this T cell receptor beta chain was carried out in a study of radiotherapy plus CTLA-4 blockade in lung cancer. Background on the study: Objective responses were documented in around 19% of patients, with disease control in about 31%.

Generated by immunoSEQ multiplex PCR, the TCRdb table keeps only in-frame clones and is missing some. The table has under 35,000 clones, less than 75% seen once. Those with chemo-refractory metastatic non-small-cell lung cancer were treated with focal radiation combined with CTLA-4 blockade using ipilimumab. The germline gives CDR1 SGHVS, CDR2 FQNEAQ. The CDR3 sequence is 15 residues long. The V end was cut by 4 bases, the J end by 5 bases, with 17 bases between. Turning to this clone: Its antigen is currently unknown.

Whole-study results and caveats: Response, reportedly, was best predicted by interferon-beta along with early blood T cell clone dynamics.

The sequences come from peripheral blood, collected from a patient treated with radiotherapy plus ipilimumab. The J gene is TRBJ2-5, the V gene TRBV7-8; D may be TRBD1 (6 bases). This TCR was sampled from a human donor with non-small cell lung cancer whose response to radiotherapy plus ipilimumab could not be evaluated. CDR3 sequence: CASSSTGGGYETQYF. The CDR3 coding sequence is TGTGCCAGCAGCTCCACTGGGGGCGGGTATGAGACCCAGTACTTC.